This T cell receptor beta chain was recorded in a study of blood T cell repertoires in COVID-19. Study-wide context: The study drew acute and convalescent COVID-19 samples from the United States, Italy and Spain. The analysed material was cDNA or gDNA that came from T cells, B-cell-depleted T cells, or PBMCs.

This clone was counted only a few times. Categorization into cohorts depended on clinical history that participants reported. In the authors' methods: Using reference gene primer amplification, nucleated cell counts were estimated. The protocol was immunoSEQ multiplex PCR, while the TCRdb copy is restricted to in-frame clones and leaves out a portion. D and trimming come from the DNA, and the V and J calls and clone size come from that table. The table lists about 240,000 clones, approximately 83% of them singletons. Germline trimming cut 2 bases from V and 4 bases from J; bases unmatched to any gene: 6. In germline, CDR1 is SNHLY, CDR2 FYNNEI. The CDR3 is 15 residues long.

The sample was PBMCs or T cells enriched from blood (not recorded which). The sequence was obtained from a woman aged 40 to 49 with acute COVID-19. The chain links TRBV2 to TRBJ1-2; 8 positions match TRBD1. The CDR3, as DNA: TGTGCCAGCAGTGAAACTGGGACAGGCCTCTATGGCTACACCTTC. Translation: CASSETGTGLYGYTF.